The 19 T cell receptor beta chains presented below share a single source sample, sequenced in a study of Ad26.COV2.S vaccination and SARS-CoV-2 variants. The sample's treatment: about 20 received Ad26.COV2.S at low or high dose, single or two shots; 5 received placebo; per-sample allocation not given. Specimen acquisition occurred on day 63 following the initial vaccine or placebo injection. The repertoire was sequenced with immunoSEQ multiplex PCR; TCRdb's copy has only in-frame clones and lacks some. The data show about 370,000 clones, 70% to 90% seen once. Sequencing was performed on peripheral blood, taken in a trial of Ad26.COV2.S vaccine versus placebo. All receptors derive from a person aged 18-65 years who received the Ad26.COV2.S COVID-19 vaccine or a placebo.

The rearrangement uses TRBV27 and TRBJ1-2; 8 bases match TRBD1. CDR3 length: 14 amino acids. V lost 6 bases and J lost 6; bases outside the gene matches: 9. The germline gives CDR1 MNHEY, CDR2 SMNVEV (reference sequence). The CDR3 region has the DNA TGTGCCAGCAGACAGAGGCAGGGGGCGGATGGCTACACCTTC. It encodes CASRQRQGADGYTF.

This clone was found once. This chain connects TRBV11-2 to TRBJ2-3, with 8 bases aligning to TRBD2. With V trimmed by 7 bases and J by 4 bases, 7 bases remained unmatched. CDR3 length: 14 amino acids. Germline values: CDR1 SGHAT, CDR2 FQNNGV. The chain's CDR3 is CASTPKRESDTQYF. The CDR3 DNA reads TGTGCCAGCACCCCCAAGCGGGAGTCAGATACGCAGTATTTT.

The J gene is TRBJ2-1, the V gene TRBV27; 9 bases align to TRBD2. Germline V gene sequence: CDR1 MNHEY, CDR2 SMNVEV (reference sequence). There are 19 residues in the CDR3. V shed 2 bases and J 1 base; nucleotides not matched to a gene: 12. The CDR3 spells CASSLKPVGTSLSYNEQFF. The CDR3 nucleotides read TGTGCCAGCAGTTTAAAACCTGTAGGGACTAGCCTTTCCTACAATGAGCAGTTCTTC.

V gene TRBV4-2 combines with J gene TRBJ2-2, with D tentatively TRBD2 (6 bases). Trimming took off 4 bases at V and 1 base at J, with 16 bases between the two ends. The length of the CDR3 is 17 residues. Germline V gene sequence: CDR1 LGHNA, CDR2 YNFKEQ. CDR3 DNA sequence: TGTGCCAGCAGCCCTGAGAGTAGCGGTATGAACACCGGGGAGCTGTTTTTT. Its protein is CASSPESSGMNTGELFF.

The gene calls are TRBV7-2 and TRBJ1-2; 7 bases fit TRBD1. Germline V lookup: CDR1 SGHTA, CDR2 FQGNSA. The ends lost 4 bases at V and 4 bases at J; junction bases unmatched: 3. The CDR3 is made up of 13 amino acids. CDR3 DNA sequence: TGTGCCAGCAGCTCGGGACAGATCTATGGCTACACCTTC. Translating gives CASSSGQIYGYTF.

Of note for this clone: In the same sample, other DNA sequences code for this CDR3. CDR3 in DNA: TGTGCCAGCAGTCTCACAGGGAACTATGGCTACACCTTC. Amino acid sequence: CASSLTGNYGYTF. The rearrangement joins TRBV28 to TRBJ1-2; D perhaps matches TRBD1 (6 bases). The CDR3 sequence is 13 residues long. Trimming removed 5 bases from V and 2 bases from J, with 9 bases in between. Germline V gene sequence: CDR1 MDHEN, CDR2 SYDVKM.

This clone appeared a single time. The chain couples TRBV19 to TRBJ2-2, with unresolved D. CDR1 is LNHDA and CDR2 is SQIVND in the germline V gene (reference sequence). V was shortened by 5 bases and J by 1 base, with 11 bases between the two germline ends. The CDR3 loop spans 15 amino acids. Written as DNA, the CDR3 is TGTGCCAGTAGTCTGAGGCCCCGGAACACCGGGGAGCTGTTTTTT. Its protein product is CASSLRPRNTGELFF.

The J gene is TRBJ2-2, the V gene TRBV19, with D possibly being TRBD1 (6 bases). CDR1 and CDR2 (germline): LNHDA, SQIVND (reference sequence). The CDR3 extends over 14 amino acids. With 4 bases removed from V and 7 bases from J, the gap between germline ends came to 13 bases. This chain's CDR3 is CASSTNRVDGELFF. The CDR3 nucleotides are TGTGCCAGTAGTACTAACAGGGTTGACGGGGAGCTGTTTTTT.

DNA of the CDR3: TGTGCCAGCAGCCAGGACATACGCAATCAGCCCCAGCATTTT. As protein: CASSQDIRNQPQHF. V gene TRBV6-2 or TRBV6-3 combines with J gene TRBJ1-5, with D possibly being TRBD1 (5 bases). This CDR3 comprises 14 residues. Per germline, CDR1 MNHEY and CDR2 SVGEGT. V lost 6 bases and J lost 2, with 11 bases in between.

CDR3 in DNA: TGTGCCAGCAGCTTAGCGAGGGGTGAGCAGTTCTTC. This codes for CASSLARGEQFF. The chain combines TRBV7-2 with TRBJ2-1; D tentatively fits TRBD1 or TRBD2 (5 bases each). CDR3 length equals 12 residues. V shed 0 bases and J shed 9 bases, with 6 bases lying between them. Per the germline V gene, CDR1 is SGHTA and CDR2 is FQGNSA.

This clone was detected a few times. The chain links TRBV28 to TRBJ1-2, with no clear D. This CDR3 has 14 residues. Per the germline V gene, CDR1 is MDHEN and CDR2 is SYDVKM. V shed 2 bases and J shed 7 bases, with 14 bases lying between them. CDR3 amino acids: CASSLPPGFGGYTF. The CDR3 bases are TGTGCCAGCAGTTTACCCCCGGGGTTTGGTGGCTACACCTTC.

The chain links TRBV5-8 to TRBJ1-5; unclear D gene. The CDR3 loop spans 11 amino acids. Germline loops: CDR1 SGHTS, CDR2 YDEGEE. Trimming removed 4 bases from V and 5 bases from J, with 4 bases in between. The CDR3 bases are TGTGCCAGCAGCCTAGATCAGCCCCAGCATTTT. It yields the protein CASSLDQPQHF.

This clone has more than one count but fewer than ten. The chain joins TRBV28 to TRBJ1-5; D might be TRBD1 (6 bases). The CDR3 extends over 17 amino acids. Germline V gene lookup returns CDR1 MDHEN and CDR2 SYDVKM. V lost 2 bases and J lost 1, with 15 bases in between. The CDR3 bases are TGTGCCAGCAGTTTAAGGCCTCTGGGGGCCAGCAATCAGCCCCAGCATTTT. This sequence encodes CASSLRPLGASNQPQHF.

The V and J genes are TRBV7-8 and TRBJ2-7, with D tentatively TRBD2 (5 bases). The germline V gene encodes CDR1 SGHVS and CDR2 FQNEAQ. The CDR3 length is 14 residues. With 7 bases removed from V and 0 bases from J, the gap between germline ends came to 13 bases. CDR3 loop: CASTPRGPSYEQYF. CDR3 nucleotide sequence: TGTGCCAGCACCCCCCGGGGTCCCTCCTACGAGCAGTACTTC.

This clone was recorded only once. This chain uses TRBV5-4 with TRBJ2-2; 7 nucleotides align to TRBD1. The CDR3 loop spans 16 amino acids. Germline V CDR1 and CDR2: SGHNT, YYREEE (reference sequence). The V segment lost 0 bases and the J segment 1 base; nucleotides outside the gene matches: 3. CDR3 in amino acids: CASSLDPGGNTGELFF. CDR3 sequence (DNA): TGTGCCAGCAGCTTGGATCCAGGGGGGAACACCGGGGAGCTGTTTTTT. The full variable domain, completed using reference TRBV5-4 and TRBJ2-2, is ETGVTQSPTHLIKTRGQQVTLRCSSQSGHNTVSWYQQALGQGPQFIFQYYREEENGRGNFPPRFSGLQFPNYSSELNVNALELDDSALYLCASSLDPGGNTGELFFGEGSRLTVL.

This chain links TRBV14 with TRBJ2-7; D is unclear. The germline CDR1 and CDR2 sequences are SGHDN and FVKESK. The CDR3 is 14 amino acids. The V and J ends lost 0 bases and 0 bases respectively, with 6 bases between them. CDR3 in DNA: TGTGCCAGCAGCCAAGATCGTGACTCCTACGAGCAGTACTTC. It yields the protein CASSQDRDSYEQYF.

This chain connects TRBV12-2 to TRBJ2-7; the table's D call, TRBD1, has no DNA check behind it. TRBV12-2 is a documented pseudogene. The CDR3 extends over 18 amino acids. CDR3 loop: CASRLVHAIIRHTYEQYF. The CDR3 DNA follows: TGTGCAAGTCGCTTAGTCCACGCAATAATCCGACATACCTACGAGCAGTACTTC.

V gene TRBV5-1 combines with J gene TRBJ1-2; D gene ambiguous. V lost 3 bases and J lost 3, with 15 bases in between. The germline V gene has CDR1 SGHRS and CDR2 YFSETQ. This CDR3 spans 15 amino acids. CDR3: CASSSGVGSDYGYTF. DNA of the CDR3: TGCGCCAGCAGCTCTGGAGTGGGTTCCGACTATGGCTACACCTTC.

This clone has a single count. The CDR3 is CASSLTGLVTDTQYF. The CDR3 nucleotides read TGTGCCAGCAGCTTGACGGGACTAGTGACAGATACGCAGTATTTT. V is TRBV5-4 and J is TRBJ2-3; 8 nucleotides agree with TRBD2. V shed 1 base, J shed 3 bases, and the junction held 4 bases outside the gene matches. The CDR3 sequence is 15 residues long. In germline, CDR1 is SGHNT, CDR2 YYREEE (reference sequence).